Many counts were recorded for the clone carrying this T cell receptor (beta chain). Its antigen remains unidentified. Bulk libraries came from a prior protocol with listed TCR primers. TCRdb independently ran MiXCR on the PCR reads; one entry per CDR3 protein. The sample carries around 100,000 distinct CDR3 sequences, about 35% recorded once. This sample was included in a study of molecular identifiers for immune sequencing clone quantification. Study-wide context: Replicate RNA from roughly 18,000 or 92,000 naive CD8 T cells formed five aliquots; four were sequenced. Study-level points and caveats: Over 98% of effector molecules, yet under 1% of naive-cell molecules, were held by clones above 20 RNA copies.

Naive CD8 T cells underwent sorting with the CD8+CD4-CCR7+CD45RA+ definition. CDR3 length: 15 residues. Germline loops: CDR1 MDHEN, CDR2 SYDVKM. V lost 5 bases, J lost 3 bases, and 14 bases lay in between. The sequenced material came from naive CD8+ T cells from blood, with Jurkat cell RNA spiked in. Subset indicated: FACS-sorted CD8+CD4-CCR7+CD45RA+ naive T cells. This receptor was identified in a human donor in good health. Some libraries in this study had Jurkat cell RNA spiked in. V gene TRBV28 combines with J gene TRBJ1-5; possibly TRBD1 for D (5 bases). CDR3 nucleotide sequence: TGTGCCAGCAGTCCCACGTGGGGGTCCAATCAGCCCCAGCATTTT. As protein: CASSPTWGSNQPQHF.